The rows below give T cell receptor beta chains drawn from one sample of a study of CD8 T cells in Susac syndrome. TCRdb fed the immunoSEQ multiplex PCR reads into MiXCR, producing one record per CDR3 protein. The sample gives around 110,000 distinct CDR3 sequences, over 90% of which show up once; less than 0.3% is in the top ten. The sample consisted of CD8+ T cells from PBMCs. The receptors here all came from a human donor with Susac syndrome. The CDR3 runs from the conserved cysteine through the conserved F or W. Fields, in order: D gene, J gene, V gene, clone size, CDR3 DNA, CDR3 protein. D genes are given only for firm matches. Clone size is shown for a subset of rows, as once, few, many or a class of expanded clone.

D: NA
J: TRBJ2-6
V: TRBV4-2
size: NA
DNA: TGTGCCAGCAGCCCCGAAGTGGACAGCTTTTACGACCTGACTTTC
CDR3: CASSPEVDSFYDLTF

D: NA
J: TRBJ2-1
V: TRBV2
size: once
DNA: TGTGCCAGAGCGGCGGCCAATGAGCAGTTCTTC
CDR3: CARAAANEQFF

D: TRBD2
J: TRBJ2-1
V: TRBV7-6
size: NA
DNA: TGTGCCAGCAGCTTGGGCGGGGGGGGTGAGCAGTTCTTC
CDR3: CASSLGGGGEQFF

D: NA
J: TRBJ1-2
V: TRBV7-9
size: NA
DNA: TGTGCCAGCAGCTTAGCACTCAACTATGGCTACACCTTC
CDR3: CASSLALNYGYTF

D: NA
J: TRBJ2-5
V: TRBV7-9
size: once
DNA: TGTGCCAGCAGCCCCCGCCTTACAGGGACGTCCCCGCAAGAGACCCAGTACTTC
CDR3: CASSPRLTGTSPQETQYF

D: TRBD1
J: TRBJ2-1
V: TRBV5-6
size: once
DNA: TGTGCCAGCAGCAAGGGACAGTATTACAATGAGCAGTTCTTC
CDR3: CASSKGQYYNEQFF

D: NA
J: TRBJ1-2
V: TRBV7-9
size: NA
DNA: TGTGCCAGCAGCTTAGCCGAGAACTATGGCTACACCTTC
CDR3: CASSLAENYGYTF

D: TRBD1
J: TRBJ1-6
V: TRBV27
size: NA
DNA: TGTGCCAGCCGGCAGGGGGGTTCACCCCTCCACTTT
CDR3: CASRQGGSPLHF

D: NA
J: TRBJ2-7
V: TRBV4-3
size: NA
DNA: TGCGCCAGCAGCCCCGGTGAGACCTACGAGCAGTACTTC
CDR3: CASSPGETYEQYF

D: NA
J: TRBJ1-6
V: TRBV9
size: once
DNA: TGTGCCAGCAGCGTAGAGGGGGGAGATTCACCCCTCCACTTT
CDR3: CASSVEGGDSPLHF

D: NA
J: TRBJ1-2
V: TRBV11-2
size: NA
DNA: TGTGCCAGCAGCCTAGTTGAGGTGGGCTATGGCTACACCTTC
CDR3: CASSLVEVGYGYTF

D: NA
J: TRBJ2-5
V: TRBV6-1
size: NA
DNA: TGTGCCAGCAGCCCCAGGTGGGAGACCCAGTACTTC
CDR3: CASSPRWETQYF

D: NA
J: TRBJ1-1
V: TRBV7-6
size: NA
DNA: TGTGCCAGCAGCACGCGCATGGGGCTGAACACTGAAGCTTTCTTT
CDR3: CASSTRMGLNTEAFF

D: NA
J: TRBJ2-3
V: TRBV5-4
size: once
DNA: TGTGCCAACAGCCCGGGACGCGGTACGCAGTATTTT
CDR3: CANSPGRGTQYF

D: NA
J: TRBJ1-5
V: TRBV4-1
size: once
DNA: TGCGCCAGCAGCCAAGAAAGGGGGGGCAATCAGCCCCAGCATTTT
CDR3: CASSQERGGNQPQHF

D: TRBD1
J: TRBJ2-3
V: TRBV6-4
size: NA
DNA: TGTGCCAGCAGTCCTAGGACAGGGGGCGTGACAGATACGCAGTATTTT
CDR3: CASSPRTGGVTDTQYF

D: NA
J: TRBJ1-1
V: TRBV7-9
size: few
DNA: TGTGCCAGCAGTCCGACAGGTACTGAAGCTTTCTTT
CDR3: CASSPTGTEAFF

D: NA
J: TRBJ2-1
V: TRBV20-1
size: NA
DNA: TGCAGTGCTGGGGGGTACAATGAGCAGTTCTTC
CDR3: CSAGGYNEQFF

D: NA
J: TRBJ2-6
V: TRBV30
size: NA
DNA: TGTGCCTGGAGTGTAGGGTCCGGGGCCAACGTCCTGACTTTC
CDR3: CAWSVGSGANVLTF

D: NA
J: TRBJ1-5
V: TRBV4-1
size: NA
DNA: TGCGCCAGCAGCCAAGGCCCCGGTTCTCAGCCCCAGCATTTT
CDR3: CASSQGPGSQPQHF

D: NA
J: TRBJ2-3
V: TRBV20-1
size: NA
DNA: TGCAGTGCTAGAGATACCTGGGGTAGCGCCTCTAGACCAGATACGCAGTATTTT
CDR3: CSARDTWGSASRPDTQYF

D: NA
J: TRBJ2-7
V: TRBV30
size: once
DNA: TGTGCCTGGAGTGTGAGCAACATCCACGAGCAGTACTTC
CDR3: CAWSVSNIHEQYF

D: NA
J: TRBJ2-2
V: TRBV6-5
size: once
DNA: TGTGCCAGCAGTTACAGGGGTACCGGGGAGCTGTTTTTT
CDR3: CASSYRGTGELFF